Listed below are T cell receptor beta chains from one sample, sequenced in a study of graft-versus-host responses after intestinal transplantation. Only in-frame clones appear in the TCRdb table, and some are missing; sequencing was by immunoSEQ multiplex PCR. The table has some 110,000 clones, around 94% seen once. No antigen is known for these receptors. The source material was unstimulated CD8+ T cells sorted from spleen or lymph node cells, sampled before transplant. The receptor source for this set is a human donor who was the organ donor for an intestinal transplant. Both conserved end residues are part of each CDR3. D genes are given only for firm matches. Clone size, where shown, is once, few, many, or a class for clones that have expanded.

d_call	clone_size	v_call	j_call	cdr3_aa	cdr3_nt
-	-	TRBV5-5	TRBJ1-1	CASSWTGTEAFF	TGTGCCAGCAGCTGGACTGGCACTGAAGCTTTCTTT
TRBD2	-	TRBV7-6	TRBJ2-1	CASSKGLAGGPNYNEQFF	TGTGCCAGCAGCAAAGGACTAGCGGGAGGGCCCAATTACAATGAGCAGTTCTTC
-	-	TRBV5-6	TRBJ2-7	CASSSGAYYEQYF	TGTGCCAGCAGCTCGGGGGCCTACTACGAGCAGTACTTC
TRBD1	-	TRBV6-5	TRBJ2-7	CASSYLGQGYYEQYF	TGTGCCAGCAGTTACTTGGGACAGGGATACTACGAGCAGTACTTC
-	-	TRBV2	TRBJ2-3	CASSVTGTDSTDTQYF	TGTGCCAGCAGTGTTACCGGGACGGATAGCACAGATACGCAGTATTTT
-	-	TRBV13	TRBJ2-1	CASSSDLHLYNEQFF	TGTGCCAGCAGCAGCGACCTACACCTCTACAATGAGCAGTTCTTC
-	-	TRBV5-5	TRBJ2-7	CASSSDGIVYAEQYF	TGTGCCAGCAGCTCGGACGGTATAGTCTACGCGGAGCAGTACTTC
-	-	TRBV5-6	TRBJ1-4	CASSAVATNEKLFF	TGTGCCAGCAGCGCCGTTGCAACTAATGAAAAACTGTTTTTT
TRBD1	-	TRBV10-3	TRBJ1-5	CAISVTGRHQPQHF	TGTGCCATCAGCGTGACAGGGCGCCATCAGCCCCAGCATTTT
TRBD2	-	TRBV4-2	TRBJ2-7	CASSQAGLADEQYF	TGTGCCAGCAGCCAAGCGGGACTAGCCGACGAGCAGTACTTC
-	-	TRBV28	TRBJ1-1	CASSTLTGNTEAFF	TGTGCCAGCAGTACACTTACAGGAAACACTGAAGCTTTCTTT
-	-	TRBV4-1	TRBJ1-3	CASSQWAGAGNTIYF	TGCGCCAGCAGCCAATGGGCAGGGGCGGGAAACACCATATATTTT
-	-	TRBV15	TRBJ2-3	CATSVQLESGTDTQYF	TGTGCCACCAGTGTACAGTTAGAAAGTGGCACAGATACGCAGTATTTT
TRBD2	-	TRBV28	TRBJ2-2	CASSFSPRTSGRNGELFF	TGTGCCAGCAGTTTCTCCCCTCGGACTAGCGGGAGGAACGGGGAGCTGTTTTTT
TRBD1	-	TRBV9	TRBJ2-7	CASSVAGTGGYEQYF	TGTGCCAGCAGCGTAGCTGGGACAGGGGGCTACGAGCAGTACTTC
TRBD1	-	TRBV28	TRBJ2-7	CAGSQLPLRWVRDRAREQYF	TGTGCCGGCAGTCAGCTCCCGCTTAGATGGGTAAGGGACAGGGCCCGCGAGCAGTACTTC
-	-	TRBV27	TRBJ1-5	CASSPTGIQPQHF	TGTGCCAGCAGTCCAACAGGGATCCAGCCCCAGCATTTT
-	-	TRBV5-4	TRBJ2-1	CASSTSLSTSYNEQFF	TGTGCCAGCAGCACCTCTTTATCTACCTCCTACAATGAGCAGTTCTTC
TRBD1	-	TRBV15	TRBJ2-1	CATSGQGQGGQNEQFF	TGTGCCACCAGCGGCCAGGGACAGGGGGGTCAGAATGAGCAGTTCTTC
-	-	TRBV6-5	TRBJ1-2	CASSYRHGANYGYTF	TGTGCCAGCAGTTACAGACATGGAGCTAACTATGGCTACACCTTC
-	few	TRBV5-6	TRBJ2-7	CASSFGSADEQYF	TGTGCCAGCAGCTTTGGGAGTGCGGACGAGCAGTACTTC
-	-	TRBV6-6	TRBJ2-7	CASGETGLRLYEQYF	TGTGCCAGCGGAGAGACGGGCTTGCGGCTCTACGAGCAGTACTTC
-	-	TRBV4-2	TRBJ1-2	CASSPEGSFDGYTF	TGTGCCAGCAGCCCGGAGGGTTCGTTCGATGGCTACACCTTC
TRBD2	-	TRBV5-1	TRBJ2-3	CASSFGLAGVRGTDTQYF	TGCGCCAGCAGCTTCGGGCTAGCGGGAGTGAGAGGCACAGATACGCAGTATTTT
-	-	TRBV5-3	TRBJ2-5	CARSLIRGHKKETQYF	TGTGCCAGAAGCTTGATAAGGGGACATAAGAAAGAGACCCAGTACTTC
-	-	TRBV4-1	TRBJ2-7	CASSQVSIVFYEQYF	TGCGCCAGCAGCCAAGTTAGCATAGTCTTCTACGAGCAGTACTTC
TRBD2	few	TRBV7-6	TRBJ2-1	CASSSTSGKFNEQFF	TGTGCCAGCAGCTCGACTAGCGGGAAGTTCAATGAGCAGTTCTTC
TRBD2	-	TRBV2	TRBJ2-4	CASSSMTSGTKNIQYF	TGTGCCAGCAGTTCTATGACTAGCGGGACCAAAAACATTCAGTACTTC
-	-	TRBV9	TRBJ1-4	CASSVGTGTNEKLFF	TGTGCCAGCAGCGTAGGGACGGGAACAAATGAAAAACTGTTTTTT
-	-	TRBV6-1	TRBJ1-1	CASSEVGSNTEAFF	TGTGCCAGCAGTGAAGTAGGGTCGAACACTGAAGCTTTCTTT
TRBD2	-	TRBV18	TRBJ2-1	CASSTGTSFYNEQFF	TGTGCCAGCTCAACCGGGACTAGCTTTTACAATGAGCAGTTCTTC
-	-	TRBV11-2	TRBJ2-5	CASSLDHPGGRETQYF	TGTGCCAGCAGCTTAGATCATCCAGGGGGGCGGGAGACCCAGTACTTC
-	once	TRBV7-9	TRBJ2-7	CASSPEYVYEQYF	TGTGCCAGCAGCCCCGAATACGTCTACGAGCAGTACTTC
TRBD1	-	TRBV4-1	TRBJ1-5	CASSRGQGQPQHF	TGCGCCAGCAGCCGGGGACAGGGTCAGCCCCAGCATTTT